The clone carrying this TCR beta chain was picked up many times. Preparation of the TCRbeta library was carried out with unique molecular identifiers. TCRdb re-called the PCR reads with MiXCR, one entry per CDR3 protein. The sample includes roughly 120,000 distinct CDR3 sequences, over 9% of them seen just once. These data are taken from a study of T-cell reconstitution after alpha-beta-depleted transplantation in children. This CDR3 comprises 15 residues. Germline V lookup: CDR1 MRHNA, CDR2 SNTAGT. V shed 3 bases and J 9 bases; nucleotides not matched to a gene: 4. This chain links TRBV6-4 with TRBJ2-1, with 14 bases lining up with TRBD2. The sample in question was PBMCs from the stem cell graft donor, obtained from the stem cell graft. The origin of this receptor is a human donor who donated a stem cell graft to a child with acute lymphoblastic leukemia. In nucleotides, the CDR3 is TGTGCCAGCAGTGAATCGGGACTAGCGGGAGTTGAGCAGTTCTTC. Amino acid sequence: CASSESGLAGVEQFF.